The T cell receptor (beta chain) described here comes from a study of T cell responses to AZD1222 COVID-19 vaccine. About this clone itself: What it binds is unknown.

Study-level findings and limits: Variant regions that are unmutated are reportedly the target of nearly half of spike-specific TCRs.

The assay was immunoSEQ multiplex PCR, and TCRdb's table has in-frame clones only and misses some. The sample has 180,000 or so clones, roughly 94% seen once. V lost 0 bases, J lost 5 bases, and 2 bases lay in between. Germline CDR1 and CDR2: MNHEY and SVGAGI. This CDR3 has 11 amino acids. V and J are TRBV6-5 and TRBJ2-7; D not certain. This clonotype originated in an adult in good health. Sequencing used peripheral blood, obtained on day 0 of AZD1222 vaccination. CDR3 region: CASSYSNEQYF. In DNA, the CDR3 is TGTGCCAGCAGTTACTCGAACGAGCAGTACTTC.